Given below is one T cell receptor (beta chain) in context. The target antigen is unknown. Time point of the sample: blood at routine non-recurrence follow-up after resection. In each case, whole RNA from tumor, nontumor lung or frozen PBMC was sequenced unsorted. TCR cDNA molecules each carried a unique molecular identifier. A single record per CDR3 protein comes from TCRdb applying MiXCR to the 5' RACE reads. Here the sample spans under 150,000 distinct CDR3 sequences, 12% being singletons. The data originate from a study of spatial heterogeneity in lung cancer. Study summary: A unique TCR and UMI combination showed up more than ten times in raw reads, on average.

Findings and limits, study-wide: Resection blood, more than follow-up blood, showed ubiquitous expanded tumor TCRs.

Germline assignment: CDR1 LNHNV and CDR2 YYDKDF (reference sequence). Between the trimmed V and J ends, which lost 1 base and 6 bases, there was a span of 6 bases. The CDR3 is 13 residues long. This clonotype was sampled from a male donor with early-stage non-small cell lung cancer. The specimen was PBMCs, collected at follow-up. The chain is built from TRBV15 and TRBJ1-4; D not resolved. The CDR3 protein is CATSRAVYEKLFF. The CDR3 nucleotides read TGTGCCACCAGCAGAGCTGTGTATGAAAAACTGTTTTTT.